This TCR beta chain was retrieved from a study of shared clonotypes between healthy human individuals. The CDR3 covers 17 residues. The V and J ends lost 4 bases and 7 bases, in that order; junction bases with no gene match: 15. CDR1 GTSNPN and CDR2 SVGIG come from the germline V gene (reference sequence). Libraries were prepared by immunoSEQ multiplex PCR; TCRdb keeps only in-frame clonotypes and omits some of them. This sample yields about 680,000 clones, of which less than 80% are seen a single time; 1.5% to 2% belongs to the top ten. This sequence originates from a woman aged 30 to 39 in good health. The chain links TRBV30 to TRBJ1-5, with 11 bases that match TRBD1. The sequenced sample consisted of memory CD4+ T cells sorted from blood. Subset given: CD45RA-negative fraction. As DNA, the CDR3 is TGTGCCTGGACTTCAGGGACAGGGGGGGTTTCTAGCCAGCCCCAGCATTTT. Translating it yields CAWTSGTGGVSSQPQHF.